These T cell receptor beta chains were read from a single sample in a study of cytomegalovirus exposure and HLA in healthy donors. Here immunoSEQ multiplex PCR was the method, and the copy in TCRdb shows in-frame clones only, minus some. This repertoire shows 150,000 to 200,000 clones, approximately 82% found once; its top ten account for roughly 8.2%. The specimen sequenced was PBMCs. These receptors all stem from a woman in her forties in good health and CMV-seropositive. The CDR3 runs from the conserved cysteine through the conserved F or W. The D gene is left open where the match is weak. Only some rows state a clone size, as once, few, many or a class for expanded clones.

V gene	J gene	clone size	D gene	CDR3 DNA	CDR3 protein
TRBV7-9	TRBJ1-4	.	TRBD1	TGTGCCAGCAGCTCAACAGGGGTACAAGAAAAACTGTTTTTT	CASSSTGVQEKLFF
TRBV9	TRBJ2-7	.	TRBD2	TGTGCCAGCAGCCCTGGACTAGCGGGAATCTACGAGCAGTACTTC	CASSPGLAGIYEQYF
TRBV5-1	TRBJ1-4	.	TRBD1	TGCGCCAGCAGCTCGGGACAGGGGACAACTAATGAAAAACTGTTTTTT	CASSSGQGTTNEKLFF
TRBV5-4	TRBJ2-6	.	.	TGTGCCAGCAGCTTTCCTCTTACAGGGTCCCCTGGGGCCAACGTCCTGACTTTC	CASSFPLTGSPGANVLTF
TRBV28	TRBJ2-7	.	TRBD2	TGTGCCAGCAGTCTAGCGGGAGGGCCAAGGGAGCAGTACTTC	CASSLAGGPREQYF
TRBV5-5	TRBJ2-7	.	.	TGTGCCAGCAGCTACGGAAGACAGCCCACCTACGAGCAGTACTTC	CASSYGRQPTYEQYF
TRBV6-1	TRBJ2-7	.	TRBD1	TGTGCCAGCACCCGGACAGGATTGGGCTACGAGCAGTACTTC	CASTRTGLGYEQYF
TRBV6-1	TRBJ1-5	.	.	TGTGCCAGCAGTGTCGGGGGTAATAGCAATCAGCCCCAGCATTTT	CASSVGGNSNQPQHF
TRBV6-6	TRBJ2-7	few	TRBD1	TGTGCCACCCTTCCTCCGACAGGGGTCAACGAGCAGTACTTC	CATLPPTGVNEQYF
TRBV6-5	TRBJ2-1	.	.	TGTGCCAGCAGACTACCCGTGGTCAATGAGCAGTTCTTC	CASRLPVVNEQFF
TRBV10-1	TRBJ2-2	.	TRBD1	TGCGCCAGCAGTGTGAGCAGGGGGCGAACCGGGGAGCTGTTTTTT	CASSVSRGRTGELFF
TRBV30	TRBJ2-5	.	TRBD1	TGTGCCTGGACGACAGGGGTATGGGAGACCCAGTACTTC	CAWTTGVWETQYF
TRBV27	TRBJ1-4	.	TRBD1	TGTGCCAGCAGTTTGGGGACAGGGGACGAAAAACTGTTTTTT	CASSLGTGDEKLFF
TRBV7-9	TRBJ2-7	.	TRBD1	TGTTCCAGCAGCGTATCCCGGACAGGGGCGTACGAGCAGTACTTC	CSSSVSRTGAYEQYF